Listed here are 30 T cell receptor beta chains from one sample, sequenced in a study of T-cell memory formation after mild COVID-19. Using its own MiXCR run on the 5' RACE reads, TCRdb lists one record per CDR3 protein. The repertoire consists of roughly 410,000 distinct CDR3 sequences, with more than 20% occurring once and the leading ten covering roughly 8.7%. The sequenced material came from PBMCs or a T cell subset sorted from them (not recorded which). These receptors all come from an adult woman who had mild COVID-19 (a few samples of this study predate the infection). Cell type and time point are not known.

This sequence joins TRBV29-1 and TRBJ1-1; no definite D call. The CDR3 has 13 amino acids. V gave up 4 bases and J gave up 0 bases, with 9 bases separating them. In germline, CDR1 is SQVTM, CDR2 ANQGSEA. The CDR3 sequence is CSVGTLMNTEAFF. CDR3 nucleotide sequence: TGCAGCGTTGGTACCTTAATGAACACTGAAGCTTTCTTT. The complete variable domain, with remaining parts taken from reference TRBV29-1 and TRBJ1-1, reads SAVISQKPSRDICQRGTSLTIQCQVDSQVTMMFWYRQQPGQSLTLIATANQGSEATYESGFVIDKFPISRPNLTFSTLTVSNMSPEDSSIYLCSVGTLMNTEAFFGQGTRLTVV.

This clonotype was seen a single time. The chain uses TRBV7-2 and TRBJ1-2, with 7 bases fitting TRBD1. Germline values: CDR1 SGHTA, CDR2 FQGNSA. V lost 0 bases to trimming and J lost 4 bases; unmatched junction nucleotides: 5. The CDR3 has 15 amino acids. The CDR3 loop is CASSLAPTGTYGYTF. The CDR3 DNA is TGTGCCAGCAGCTTAGCCCCGACAGGGACCTATGGCTACACCTTC.

CDR3 protein: CASSSARMTQGAGTEAFF. The CDR3 bases are TGTGCCAGCAGCTCCGCTCGAATGACTCAGGGGGCGGGCACTGAAGCTTTCTTT. The genes are TRBV7-6 and TRBJ1-1; TRBD1 matches 8 bases. V shed 4 bases, J shed 4 bases, and the junction held 17 bases outside the gene matches. CDR1 is SGHVS, CDR2 FNYEAQ, per germline. The CDR3 covers 18 residues.

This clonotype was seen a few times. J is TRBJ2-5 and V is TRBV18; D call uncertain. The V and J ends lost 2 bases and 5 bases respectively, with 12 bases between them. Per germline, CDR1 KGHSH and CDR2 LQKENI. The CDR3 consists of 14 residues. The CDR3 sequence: CASSPSFGVETQYF. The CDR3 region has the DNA TGTGCCAGCTCACCATCCTTTGGGGTTGAGACCCAGTACTTC.

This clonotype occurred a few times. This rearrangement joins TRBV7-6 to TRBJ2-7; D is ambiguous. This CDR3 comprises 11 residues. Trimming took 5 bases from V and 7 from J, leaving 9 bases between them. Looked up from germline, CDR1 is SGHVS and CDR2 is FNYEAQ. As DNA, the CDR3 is TGTGCCAGCAGCCCATCAAGGGAGCAGTACTTC. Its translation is CASSPSREQYF.

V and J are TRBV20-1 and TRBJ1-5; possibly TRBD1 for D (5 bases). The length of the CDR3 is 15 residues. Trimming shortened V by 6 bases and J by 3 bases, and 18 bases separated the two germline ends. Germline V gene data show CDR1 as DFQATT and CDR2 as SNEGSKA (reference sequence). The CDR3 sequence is CSAQVGVDLNQPQHF. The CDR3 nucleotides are TGCAGTGCCCAGGTGGGGGTCGACCTCAATCAGCCCCAGCATTTT.

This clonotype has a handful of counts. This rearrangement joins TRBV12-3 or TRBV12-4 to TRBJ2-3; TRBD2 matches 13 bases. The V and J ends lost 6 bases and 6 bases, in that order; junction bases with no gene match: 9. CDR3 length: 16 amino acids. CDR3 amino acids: CASSRLAGGPRDTQYF. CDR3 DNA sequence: TGTGCCAGCAGCAGACTAGCGGGAGGCCCAAGGGATACGCAGTATTTT.

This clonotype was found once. CDR3 nucleotide sequence: TGCGCCAGCAGCTTCGGCCGAGCGGGCGATGAGCAGTTCTTC. Translated: CASSFGRAGDEQFF. The rearrangement uses TRBV5-1 and TRBJ2-1; the D gene is possibly TRBD2 (6 bases). The V gene lost 2 bases and the J gene lost 8 bases, with 14 bases spanning the gap. CDR1 and CDR2 (germline): SGHRS, YFSETQ. The CDR3 covers 14 residues.

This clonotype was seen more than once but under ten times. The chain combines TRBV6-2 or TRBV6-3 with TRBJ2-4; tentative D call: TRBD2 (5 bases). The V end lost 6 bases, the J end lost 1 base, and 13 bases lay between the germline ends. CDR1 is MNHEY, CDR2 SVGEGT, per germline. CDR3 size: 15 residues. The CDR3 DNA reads TGTGCCAGCAGCCCGGGATTGGCGGCCAAAAACATTCAGTACTTC. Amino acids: CASSPGLAAKNIQYF.

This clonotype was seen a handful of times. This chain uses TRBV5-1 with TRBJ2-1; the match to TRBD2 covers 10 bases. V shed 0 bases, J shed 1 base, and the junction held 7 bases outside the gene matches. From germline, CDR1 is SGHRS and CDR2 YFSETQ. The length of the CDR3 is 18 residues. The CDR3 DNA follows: TGCGCCAGCAGCTTGGGGGGTACTAGCGGGGCATCCTACAATGAGCAGTTCTTC. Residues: CASSLGGTSGASYNEQFF.

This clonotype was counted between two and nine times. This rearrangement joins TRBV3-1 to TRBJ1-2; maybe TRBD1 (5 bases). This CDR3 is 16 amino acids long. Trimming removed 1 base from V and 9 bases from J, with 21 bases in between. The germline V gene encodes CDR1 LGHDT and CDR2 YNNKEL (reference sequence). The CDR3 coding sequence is TGTGCCAGCAGCCAAGCATGGACGGACCATGGGGCGAGCTACACCTTC. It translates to CASSQAWTDHGASYTF.

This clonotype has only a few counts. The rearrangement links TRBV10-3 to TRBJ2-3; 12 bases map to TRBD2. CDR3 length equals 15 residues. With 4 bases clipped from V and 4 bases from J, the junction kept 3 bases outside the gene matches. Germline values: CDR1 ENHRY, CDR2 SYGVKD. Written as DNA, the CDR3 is TGTGCCATCAGTGGCTGGACTAGCGGGGCAGATACGCAGTATTTT. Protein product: CAISGWTSGADTQYF.

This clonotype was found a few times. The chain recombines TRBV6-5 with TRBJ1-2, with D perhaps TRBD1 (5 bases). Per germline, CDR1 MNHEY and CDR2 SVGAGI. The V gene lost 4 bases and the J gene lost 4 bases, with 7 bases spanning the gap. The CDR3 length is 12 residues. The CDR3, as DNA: TGTGCCAGCAGTTTTCAGGGCTATGGCTACACCTTC. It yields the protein CASSFQGYGYTF.

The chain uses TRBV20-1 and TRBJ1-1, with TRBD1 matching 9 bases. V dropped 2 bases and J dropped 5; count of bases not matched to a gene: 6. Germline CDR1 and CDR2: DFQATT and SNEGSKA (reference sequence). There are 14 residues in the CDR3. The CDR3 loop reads CSARTGTGLTEAFF. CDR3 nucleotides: TGCAGTGCTAGAACCGGGACAGGGCTAACTGAAGCTTTCTTT.

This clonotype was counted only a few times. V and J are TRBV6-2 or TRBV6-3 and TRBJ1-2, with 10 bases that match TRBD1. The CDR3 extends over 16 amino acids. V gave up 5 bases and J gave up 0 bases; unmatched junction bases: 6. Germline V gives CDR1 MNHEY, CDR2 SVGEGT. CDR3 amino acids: CASSHGQGETNYGYTF. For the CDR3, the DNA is TGTGCCAGCAGTCACGGACAGGGGGAGACTAACTATGGCTACACCTTC.

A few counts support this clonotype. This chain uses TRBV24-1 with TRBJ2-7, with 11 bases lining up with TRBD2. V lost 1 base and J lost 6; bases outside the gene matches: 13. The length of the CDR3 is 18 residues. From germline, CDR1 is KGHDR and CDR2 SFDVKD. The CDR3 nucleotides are TGTGCCACCAGTGATTTCCTGGTCCAGACTAGCGGGAAAGTCGAGCAGTACTTC. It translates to CATSDFLVQTSGKVEQYF.

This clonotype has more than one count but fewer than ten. In nucleotides, the CDR3 is TGCGCCAGCAGCCCCATAGGGGGGGAAACTGAAGCTTTCTTT. This encodes CASSPIGGETEAFF. The chain uses TRBV5-1 and TRBJ1-1, with D perhaps TRBD1 (6 bases). V was clipped by 4 bases and J by 5 bases, with 15 bases between them. There are 14 residues in the CDR3. Germline CDR1 and CDR2: SGHRS and YFSETQ. The full variable domain, its missing parts supplied by reference TRBV5-1 and TRBJ1-1, is KAGVTQTPRYLIKTRGQQVTLSCSPISGHRSVSWYQQTPGQGLQFLFEYFSETQRNKGNFPGRFSGRQFSNSRSEMNVSTLELGDSALYLCASSPIGGETEAFFGQGTRLTVV.

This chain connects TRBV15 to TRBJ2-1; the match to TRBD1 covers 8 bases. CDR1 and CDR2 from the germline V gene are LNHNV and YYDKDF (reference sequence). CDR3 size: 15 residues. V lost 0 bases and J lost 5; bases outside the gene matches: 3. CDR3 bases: TGTGCCACCAGCAGAGAGCAGGGGGCCAACAATGAGCAGTTCTTC. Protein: CATSREQGANNEQFF.

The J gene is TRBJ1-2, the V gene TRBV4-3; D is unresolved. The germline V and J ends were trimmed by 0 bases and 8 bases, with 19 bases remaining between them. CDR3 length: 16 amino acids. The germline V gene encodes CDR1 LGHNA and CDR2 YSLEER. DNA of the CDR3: TGCGCCAGCAGCCAAGATCACGCAGGCCGGTCAGAGGGCTACACCTTC. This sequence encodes CASSQDHAGRSEGYTF.

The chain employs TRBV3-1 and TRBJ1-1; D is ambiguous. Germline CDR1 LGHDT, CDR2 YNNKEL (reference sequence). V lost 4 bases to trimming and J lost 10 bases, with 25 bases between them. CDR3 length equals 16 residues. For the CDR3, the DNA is TGTGCCAGCAGCCCCCTTTCGGCTGAGGCGGGTTGGCTAGCTTTCTTT. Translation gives CASSPLSAEAGWLAFF.

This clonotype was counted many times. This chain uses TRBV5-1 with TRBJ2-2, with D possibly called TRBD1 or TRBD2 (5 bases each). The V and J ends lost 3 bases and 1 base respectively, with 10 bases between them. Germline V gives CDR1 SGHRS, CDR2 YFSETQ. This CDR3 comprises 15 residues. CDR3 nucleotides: TGCGCCAGCAGCTCGGGACCACTGAACACCGGGGAGCTGTTTTTT. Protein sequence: CASSSGPLNTGELFF.

The CDR3 DNA reads TGTGCCAGCAGCGTAGGGGGAGGAGTCTACAATGAGCAGTTCTTC. Its protein product is CASSVGGGVYNEQFF. The gene calls are TRBV9 and TRBJ2-1, with a weak D call TRBD2 (6 bases). The CDR3 consists of 15 residues. Germline-derived CDR1 and CDR2 are SGDLS and YYNGEE. V lost 0 bases and J 3 bases, leaving 10 bases between the germline ends.

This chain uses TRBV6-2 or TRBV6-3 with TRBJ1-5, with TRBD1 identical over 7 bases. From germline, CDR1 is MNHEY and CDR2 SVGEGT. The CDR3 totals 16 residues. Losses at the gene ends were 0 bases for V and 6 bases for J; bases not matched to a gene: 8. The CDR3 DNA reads TGTGCCAGCAGTTACTCGGTTAGGGGGCAGACTCAGCCCCAGCATTTT. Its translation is CASSYSVRGQTQPQHF.

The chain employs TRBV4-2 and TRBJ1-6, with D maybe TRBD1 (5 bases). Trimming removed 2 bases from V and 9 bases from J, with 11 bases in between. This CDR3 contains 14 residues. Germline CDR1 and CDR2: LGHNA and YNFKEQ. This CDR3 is CASSQQEGVSPLHF. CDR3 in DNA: TGTGCCAGCAGCCAACAAGAAGGGGTTTCACCCCTCCACTTT.

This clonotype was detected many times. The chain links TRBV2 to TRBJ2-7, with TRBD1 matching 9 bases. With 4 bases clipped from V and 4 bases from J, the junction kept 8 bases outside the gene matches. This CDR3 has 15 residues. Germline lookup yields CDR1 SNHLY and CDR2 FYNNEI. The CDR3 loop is CASSGPGQGTYEQYF. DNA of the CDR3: TGTGCCAGCAGTGGGCCGGGACAGGGTACTTACGAGCAGTACTTC. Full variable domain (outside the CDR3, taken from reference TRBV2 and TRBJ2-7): EPEVTQTPSHQVTQMGQEVILRCVPISNHLYFYWYRQILGQKVEFLVSFYNNEISEKSEIFDDQFSVERPDGSNFTLKIRSTKLEDSAMYFCASSGPGQGTYEQYFGPGTRLTVT.

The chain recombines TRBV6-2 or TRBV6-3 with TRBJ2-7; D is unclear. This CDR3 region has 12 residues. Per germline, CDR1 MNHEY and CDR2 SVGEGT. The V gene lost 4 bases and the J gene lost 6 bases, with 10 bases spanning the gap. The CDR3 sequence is CASSSELAEQYF. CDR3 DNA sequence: TGTGCCAGCAGTTCGGAATTGGCCGAGCAGTACTTC.

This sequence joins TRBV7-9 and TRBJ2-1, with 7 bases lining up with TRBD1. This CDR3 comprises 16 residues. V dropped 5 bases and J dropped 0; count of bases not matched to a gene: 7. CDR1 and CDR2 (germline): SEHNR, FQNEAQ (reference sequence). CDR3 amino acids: CASSALQGISYNEQFF. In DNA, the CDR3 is TGTGCCAGCAGCGCCCTACAGGGGATCTCCTACAATGAGCAGTTCTTC.

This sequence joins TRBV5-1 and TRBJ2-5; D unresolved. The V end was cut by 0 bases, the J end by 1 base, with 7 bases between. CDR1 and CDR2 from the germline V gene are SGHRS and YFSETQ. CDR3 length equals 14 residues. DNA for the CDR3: TGCGCCAGCAGCTTGGGGTCGACCCAAGAGACCCAGTACTTC. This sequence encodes CASSLGSTQETQYF.

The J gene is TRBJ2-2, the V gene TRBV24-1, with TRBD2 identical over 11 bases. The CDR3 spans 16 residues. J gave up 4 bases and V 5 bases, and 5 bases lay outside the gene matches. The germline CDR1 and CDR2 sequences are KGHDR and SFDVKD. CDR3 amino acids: CATSGRGTSGTGELFF. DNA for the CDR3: TGTGCCACCAGTGGTCGAGGGACTAGCGGCACCGGGGAGCTGTTTTTT.

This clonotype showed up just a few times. The CDR3 nucleotides read TGTGCCAGCGAGAGACCCGAGCGGGGGCCCCGCTCCTACGAGCAGTACTTC. This codes for CASERPERGPRSYEQYF. This chain links TRBV6-2 or TRBV6-3 with TRBJ2-7; 8 bases fit TRBD2. CDR3 length: 17 residues. Germline values: CDR1 MNHEY, CDR2 SVGEGT. V shed 8 bases and J 0 bases; nucleotides not matched to a gene: 15.